This is a list of T cell receptor beta chains from one sample in a study of blood T cell repertoires in COVID-19. Generated by immunoSEQ multiplex PCR, the TCRdb table keeps only in-frame clones and is missing some. Here the sample spans 100,000 to 150,000 clones, around 89% being singletons. The specimen was peripheral blood. Receptor source: a man aged 50 or older with active or convalescent COVID-19. Both conserved end residues are part of each CDR3. Fields, in order: clone size, V gene, D gene, J gene, CDR3 DNA, CDR3 protein. The D gene is left open where the match is weak. Not every row has a clone size; where given, it reads once, few, many or a size class.

-,TRBV10-3,TRBD1,TRBJ1-2,TGTGCCATCAGTGACCCGGACAGGTCGTATGGCTACACCTTC,CAISDPDRSYGYTF
-,TRBV1,-,TRBJ1-6,TGCACCAGCAGCCAAGGGGGGGGCTGGGGGTCACCCCTCCACTTT,CTSSQGGGWGSPLHF
-,TRBV19,TRBD1,TRBJ1-5,TGTGCCACTAGGACAGGGGGCGTTCAGCCCCAGCATTTT,CATRTGGVQPQHF
once,TRBV4-1,TRBD1,TRBJ2-1,TGCGCCAGCAGCCCCAGGGGGCCTGCCTACAATGAGCAGTTCTTC,CASSPRGPAYNEQFF
-,TRBV3-1/TRBV3-2,TRBD2,TRBJ2-2,TGTGCCAGCAGCTCCCGACTAGCGGGAGACACCGGGGAGCTGTTTTTT,CASSSRLAGDTGELFF
-,TRBV9,-,TRBJ2-7,TGTGCCAGCAGCGTAGATCAAGGGGGGACAGCGTACGAGCAGTACTTC,CASSVDQGGTAYEQYF
-,TRBV6-5,-,TRBJ1-1,TGTGCCAGCAGTTACTCGGTGGGACTCACGAACACTGAAGCTTTCTTT,CASSYSVGLTNTEAFF
-,TRBV28,-,TRBJ1-4,TGTGCCAGCAGAACAGGTGAAAAACTGTTTTTT,CASRTGEKLFF
-,TRBV10-3,TRBD2,TRBJ2-7,TGTGCCAGCTCACTAGCGGGACACGACATGTACGAGCAGTACTTC,CASSLAGHDMYEQYF
-,TRBV4-1,-,TRBJ1-6,TGCGCCAGCAGCCAATACCTGAGCGGGGCCCTCCACTTT,CASSQYLSGALHF
-,TRBV5-1,-,TRBJ2-3,TGCGCCAGCAGCTTCAGTTATAGCACAGATACGCAGTATTTT,CASSFSYSTDTQYF
-,TRBV5-6,TRBD1,TRBJ1-2,TGTGCCAGCAGCTTGGGGGACAGGGACTATGGCTACACCTTC,CASSLGDRDYGYTF
once,TRBV2,-,TRBJ1-5,TGTGCCAGCAGTGAAGCGGGGGCGGGCCAGCCCCAGCATTTT,CASSEAGAGQPQHF
-,TRBV7-8,-,TRBJ2-5,TGTGCCAGCAGCTTTAGCAGTCGGGAGACCCAGTACTTC,CASSFSSRETQYF
-,TRBV24-1,-,TRBJ2-5,TGTGCCACCAGCGGGAGTGAGGTGTCCCAAGAGACCCAGTACTTC,CATSGSEVSQETQYF
-,TRBV19,-,TRBJ2-2,TGTGCCAGTAAGGAGATGTCGAACACCGGGGAGCTGTTTTTT,CASKEMSNTGELFF
-,TRBV15,-,TRBJ2-5,TGTGCCACCAGCCTCCGACATCAAGAGACCCAGTACTTC,CATSLRHQETQYF